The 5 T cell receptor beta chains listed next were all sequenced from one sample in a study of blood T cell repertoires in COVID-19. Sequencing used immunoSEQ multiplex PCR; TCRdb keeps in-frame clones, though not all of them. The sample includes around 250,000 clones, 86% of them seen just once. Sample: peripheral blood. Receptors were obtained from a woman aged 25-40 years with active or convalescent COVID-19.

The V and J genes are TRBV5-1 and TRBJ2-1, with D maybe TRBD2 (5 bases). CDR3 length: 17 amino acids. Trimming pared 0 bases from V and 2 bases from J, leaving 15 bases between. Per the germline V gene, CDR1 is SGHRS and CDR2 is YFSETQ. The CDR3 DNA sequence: TGCGCCAGCAGCTTGGAGGGTCGGGGAGTCGCCTACAATGAGCAGTTCTTC. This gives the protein CASSLEGRGVAYNEQFF.

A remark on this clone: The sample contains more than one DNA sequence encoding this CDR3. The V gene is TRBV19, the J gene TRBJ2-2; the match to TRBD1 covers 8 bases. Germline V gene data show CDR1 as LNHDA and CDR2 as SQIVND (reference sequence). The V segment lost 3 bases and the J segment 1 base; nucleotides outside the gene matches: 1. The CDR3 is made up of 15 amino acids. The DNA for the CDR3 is TGTGCCAGTAGTATCGGGACAGGGAACACCGGGGAGCTGTTTTTT. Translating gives CASSIGTGNTGELFF.

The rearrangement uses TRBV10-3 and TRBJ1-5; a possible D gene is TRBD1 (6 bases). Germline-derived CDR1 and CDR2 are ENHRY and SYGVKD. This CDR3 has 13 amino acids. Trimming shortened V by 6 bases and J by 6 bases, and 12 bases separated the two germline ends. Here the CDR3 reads CAIRGGAGQPQHF. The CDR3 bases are TGTGCCATCAGGGGGGGGGCCGGTCAGCCCCAGCATTTT.

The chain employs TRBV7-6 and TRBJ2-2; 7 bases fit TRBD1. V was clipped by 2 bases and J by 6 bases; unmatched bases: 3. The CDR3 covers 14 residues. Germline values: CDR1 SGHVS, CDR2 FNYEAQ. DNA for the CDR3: TGTGCCAGCAGCTTACAGGGGGAAGCCGGGGAGCTGTTTTTT. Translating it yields CASSLQGEAGELFF.

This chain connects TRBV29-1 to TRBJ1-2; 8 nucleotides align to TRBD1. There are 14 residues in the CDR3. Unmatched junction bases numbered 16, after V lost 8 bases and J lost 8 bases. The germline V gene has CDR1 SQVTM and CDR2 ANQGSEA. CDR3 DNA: TGCAGCTTACGGGACAGGAGTGAGGTCAAGGGCTACACCTTC. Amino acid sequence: CSLRDRSEVKGYTF.